Sequencing of this T cell receptor (beta chain) was carried out in a study of T cells expressing NK-cell markers. About the research overall: In sorted CD3+CD56+NKG2C+, CD3+CD56+NKG2C- and CD3+CD56-NKG2C+ T cells, TCR beta repertoires were obtained. General observations from the study: Whether expanded NKG2C+ T cell clones were HCMV-specific remained unclear. Dominant NKG2C+ clonotypes accounted for about 1.0-8% of CD8+ T cells in more than five donors.

CDR3 length: 15 amino acids. From germline, CDR1 is ENHRY and CDR2 SYGVKD. Reprocessing the 5' RACE reads, TCRdb reports a single entry for every CDR3 protein and omits DNA. This sample contains a few hundred thousand distinct CDR3 sequences. To note about this clonotype: Its antigen is as yet unknown.

Source material: blood T cells: a sorted CD56 or NKG2C T cell subset, CD4+ or CD8+ T cells, or bulk PBMC T cells (not recorded which). The clonotype comes from a man aged 18-70 years in good health. The chain has TRBV10-3 and TRBJ2-7; TCRdb calls TRBD2, which cannot be checked without DNA. The CDR3 spells CAISAGEAGGNEQYF.